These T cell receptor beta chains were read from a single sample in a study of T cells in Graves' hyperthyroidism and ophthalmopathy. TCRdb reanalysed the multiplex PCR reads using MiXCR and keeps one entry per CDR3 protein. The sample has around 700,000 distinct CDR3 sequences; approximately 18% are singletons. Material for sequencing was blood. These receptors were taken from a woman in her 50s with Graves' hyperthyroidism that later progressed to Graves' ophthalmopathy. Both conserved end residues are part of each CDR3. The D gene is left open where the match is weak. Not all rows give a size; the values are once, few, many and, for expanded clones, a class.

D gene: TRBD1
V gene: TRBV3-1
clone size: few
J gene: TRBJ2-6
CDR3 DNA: TGTGCCAGCAGCCTAAGGACAGGGGGATCCTCTGGGGCCAACGTCCTGACTTTC
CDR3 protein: CASSLRTGGSSGANVLTF

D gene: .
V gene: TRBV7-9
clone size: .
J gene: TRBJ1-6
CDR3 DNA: TGTGCCAGCAGCTTAGAAGGGATCCATAATTCACCCCTCCACTTT
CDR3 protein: CASSLEGIHNSPLHF

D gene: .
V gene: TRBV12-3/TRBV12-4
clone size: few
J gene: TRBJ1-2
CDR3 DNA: TGTGCCAGCAGTTTCGGGGACCGCTACACCTTC
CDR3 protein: CASSFGDRYTF

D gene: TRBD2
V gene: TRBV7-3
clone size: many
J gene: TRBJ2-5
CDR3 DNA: TGTGCCAGCAGCCCACAAAAAGCGGGGCGGGTAGAGACCCAGTACTTC
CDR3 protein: CASSPQKAGRVETQYF

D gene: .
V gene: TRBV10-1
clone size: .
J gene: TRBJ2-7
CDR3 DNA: TGCGCCAGCAGTGAGGCACACCGGCCCTACGAGCAGTACTTC
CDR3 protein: CASSEAHRPYEQYF

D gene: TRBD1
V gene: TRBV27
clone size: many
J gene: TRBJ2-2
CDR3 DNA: TGTGCCAGCAGTTTATTTGGGACAGGCGGTCCGACCGGGGAGCTGTTTTTT
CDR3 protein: CASSLFGTGGPTGELFF

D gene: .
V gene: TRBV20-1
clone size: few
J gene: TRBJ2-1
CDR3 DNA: TGCAGTGCTAGAGATCTGGGCAGGGGTGGCAATGAGCAGTTCTTC
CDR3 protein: CSARDLGRGGNEQFF

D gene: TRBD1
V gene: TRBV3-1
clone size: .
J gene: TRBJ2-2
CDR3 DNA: TGTGCCAGCAGCCAGGAACTGGACAGGGGGCCGGTCGGGGAGCTGTTTTTT
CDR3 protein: CASSQELDRGPVGELFF

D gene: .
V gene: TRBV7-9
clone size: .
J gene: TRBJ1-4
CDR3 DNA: TGTGCCAGCAGTTCCCTGACAGACGGGGGTGAAAAACTGTTTTTT
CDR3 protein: CASSSLTDGGEKLFF

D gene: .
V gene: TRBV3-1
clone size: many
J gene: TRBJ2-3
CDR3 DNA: TGTGCCAGCAGCCAGAGTACAGATACGCAGTATTTT
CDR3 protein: CASSQSTDTQYF

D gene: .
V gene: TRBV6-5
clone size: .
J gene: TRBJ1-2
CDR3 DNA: TGTGCCAGCAGTTCCCACGTGGGCGGGGGAGGCTACACCTTC
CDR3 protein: CASSSHVGGGGYTF

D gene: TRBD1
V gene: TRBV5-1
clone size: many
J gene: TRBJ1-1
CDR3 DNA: TGCGCCAGCAGCGGACAGGGTGGGTCCACTGAAGCTTTCTTT
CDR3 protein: CASSGQGGSTEAFF

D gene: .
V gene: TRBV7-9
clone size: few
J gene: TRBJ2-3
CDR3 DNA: TGTGCCAGCAGCTTAGGTCCAGGTTTAAGCACAGATACGCAGTATTTT
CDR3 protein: CASSLGPGLSTDTQYF

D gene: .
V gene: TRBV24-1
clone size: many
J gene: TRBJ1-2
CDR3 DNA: TGTGCCACCAGTGACGCCCCCTCCGACGGCTACACCTTC
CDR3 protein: CATSDAPSDGYTF

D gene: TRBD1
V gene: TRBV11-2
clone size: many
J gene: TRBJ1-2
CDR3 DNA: TGTGCCAGCAGTAAAGACAGGGACGGCTACACCTTC
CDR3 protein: CASSKDRDGYTF

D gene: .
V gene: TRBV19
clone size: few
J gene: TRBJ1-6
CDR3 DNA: TGTGCCAGTAGTATGACAGGCCGTTCACCCCTCCACTTT
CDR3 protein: CASSMTGRSPLHF